What follows describes a single TCR beta chain. Its antigen is unidentified. 5'RACE primed from the constant segment yielded TCR alpha and TCR beta cDNA libraries bearing sample barcodes and UMIs. TCRdb passed the 5' RACE reads through MiXCR, listing each CDR3 protein once. The sample gives 470,000 or so distinct CDR3 sequences, 20% to 30% of which show up once; around 12% is in the top ten. This sample is drawn from a study of T-cell memory formation after mild COVID-19. General observations from the study: Researchers found some responding clones in pre-infection memory, a sign that cross-reactive memory joined.

V trimming: 5 bases; J trimming: 4 bases; junction bases outside the gene matches: 9. The CDR3 has 15 amino acids. This sequence was found in an adult woman who had mild COVID-19 (a few samples of this study predate the infection). Cell type and time point are not known. Sequenced: PBMCs or a T cell subset sorted from them (not recorded which). This chain links TRBV12-3 or TRBV12-4 with TRBJ1-1, with TRBD1 matching over 8 bases. CDR3 nucleotides: TGTGCCAGCAGTCTGAATACAGGGGGATCCACTGAAGCTTTCTTT. This translates into CASSLNTGGSTEAFF.